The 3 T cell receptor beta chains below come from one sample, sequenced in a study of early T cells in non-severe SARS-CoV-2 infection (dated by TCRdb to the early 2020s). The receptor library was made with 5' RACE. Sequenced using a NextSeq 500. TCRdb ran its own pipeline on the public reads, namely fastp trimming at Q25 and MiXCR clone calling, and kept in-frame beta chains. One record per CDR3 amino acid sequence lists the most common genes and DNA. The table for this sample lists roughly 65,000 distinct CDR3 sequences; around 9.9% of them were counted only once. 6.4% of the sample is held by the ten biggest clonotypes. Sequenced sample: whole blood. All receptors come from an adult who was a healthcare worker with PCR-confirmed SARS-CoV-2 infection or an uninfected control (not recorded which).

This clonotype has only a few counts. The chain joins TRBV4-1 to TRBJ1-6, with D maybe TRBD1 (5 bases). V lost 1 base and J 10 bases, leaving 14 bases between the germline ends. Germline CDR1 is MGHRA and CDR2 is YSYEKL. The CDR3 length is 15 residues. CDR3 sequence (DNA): TGCGCCAGCAGCCAAGCCCCTAGCCGGGGGTCACCCCTCCACTTT. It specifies CASSQAPSRGSPLHF.

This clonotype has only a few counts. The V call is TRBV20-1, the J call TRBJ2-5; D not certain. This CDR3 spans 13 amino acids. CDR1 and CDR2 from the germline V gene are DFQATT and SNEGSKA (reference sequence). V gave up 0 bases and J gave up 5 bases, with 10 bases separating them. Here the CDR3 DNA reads TGCAGTGCTAGAGAGGACCTAGTTGAGACCCAGTACTTC. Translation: CSAREDLVETQYF.

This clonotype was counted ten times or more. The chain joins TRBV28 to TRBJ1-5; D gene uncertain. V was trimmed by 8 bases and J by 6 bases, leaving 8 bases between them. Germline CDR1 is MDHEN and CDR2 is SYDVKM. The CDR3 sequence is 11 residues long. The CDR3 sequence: CASQGSQPQHF. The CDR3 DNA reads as TGTGCCAGCCAAGGGAGTCAGCCCCAGCATTTT.